A selection of T cell receptor beta chains follows, all from one sample in a study of liver allograft versus peripheral blood T cells. Via MiXCR, TCRdb re-called the reads, giving one row per CDR3 protein. This table has fewer than 7,000 distinct CDR3 sequences, 16% appearing once. These receptors originate from a human patient who had a liver transplant. A subset of T cells may come from the graft donor. Each CDR3 is given with its conserved first and last residue. The D gene is left open where the match is weak. Size tells how often a clone was seen (once, few, many) or the class of an expanded clone, and some rows leave it out.

j_gene,d_gene,abundance,v_gene,CDR3nt,CDR3aa
TRBJ1-1,.,medium-sized,TRBV6-1,TGTGCCAGCAGTCGGCAGCCCCACACTGAAGCTTTCTTT,CASSRQPHTEAFF
TRBJ1-2,.,medium-sized,TRBV19,TGTGCCAGTAGTATAGCGGGGCCGGGACATACGGGCTACACCTTC,CASSIAGPGHTGYTF
TRBJ1-5,.,few,TRBV12-5,TGTGCTAGTGGTTCCTCATATCAGCCCCAGCATTTT,CASGSSYQPQHF
TRBJ1-5,.,.,TRBV6-6,TGTGCCAGCAGTTCGAGAACAGGCGGGGGCAATCAGCCCCAGCATTTT,CASSSRTGGGNQPQHF
TRBJ1-5,.,few,TRBV28,TGTGCCAGCAGTTTAGGGGCCCCCAATCAGCCCCAGCATTTT,CASSLGAPNQPQHF
TRBJ1-1,TRBD1,.,TRBV19,TGTGCCAGTAGCGACAGGGGGTTTGAAGCTTTCTTT,CASSDRGFEAFF
TRBJ1-1,.,few,TRBV3-1,TGTGCCAGCAGACAAGGGGTTTTCATGAACACTGAAGCTTTCTTT,CASRQGVFMNTEAFF
TRBJ1-2,TRBD1,.,TRBV7-2,TGTGCCAGCCGGGACAGGGCTAACTATGGCTACACCTTC,CASRDRANYGYTF
TRBJ1-5,.,many,TRBV12-3/TRBV12-4,TGTGCCAGCAGTTTGGGGGCAGGGAGGGGTAGCAATCAGCCCCAGCATTTT,CASSLGAGRGSNQPQHF
TRBJ1-2,.,medium-sized,TRBV6-5,TGTGCCAGCAGAGAACTCCTGCGGGGAGGTGGCTACACCTTC,CASRELLRGGGYTF
TRBJ2-1,TRBD2,few,TRBV27,TGTGCCAGCAGTTCACTAGCGGGGCCATACAATGAGCAGTTCTTC,CASSSLAGPYNEQFF
TRBJ2-2,.,.,TRBV13,TGTGCCAGCAGCGGAGGGACCAAGAACACCGGGGAGCTGTTTTTT,CASSGGTKNTGELFF
TRBJ1-1,.,medium-sized,TRBV18,TGTGCCAGCTCACCTAGAGAGGGGAACACTGAAGCTTTCTTT,CASSPREGNTEAFF
TRBJ1-2,.,medium-sized,TRBV6-1,TGTGCCAGCAGCCGATCGGGGGGCTATGGCTACACCTTC,CASSRSGGYGYTF
TRBJ1-2,.,medium-sized,TRBV14,TGTGCCAGCAGCCTTAAGGGGGGAATTTATGGCTACACCTTC,CASSLKGGIYGYTF
TRBJ1-1,.,.,TRBV20-1,TGCAGTGCAAGGCGGGGGAACACTGAAGCTTTCTTT,CSARRGNTEAFF
TRBJ1-1,TRBD1,medium-sized,TRBV19,TGTGCCAGTAGTATCCCCGGGACAGCCGGGAACACTGAAGCTTTCTTT,CASSIPGTAGNTEAFF
TRBJ1-1,TRBD1,medium-sized,TRBV18,TGTGCCAGCCATCGGGACAGATTGAACACTGAAGCTTTCTTT,CASHRDRLNTEAFF
TRBJ1-5,TRBD1,.,TRBV30,TGTGCCTGGAGTGGTGACGCAGGGGGTCAGCCCCAGCATTTT,CAWSGDAGGQPQHF
TRBJ1-2,.,medium-sized,TRBV5-6,TGTGCCAGCAGCCTACTAGTGGATAACTATGGCTACACCTTC,CASSLLVDNYGYTF
TRBJ2-3,TRBD1,.,TRBV12-3/TRBV12-4,TGTGCCAGCAGCTTGACAGGGGCAGATACGCAGTATTTT,CASSLTGADTQYF
TRBJ2-3,TRBD2,many,TRBV6-2/TRBV6-3,TGTGCCAGCAGTTACCCTTCGAGACTAGCGGGGGGGAAAGATACGCAGTATTTT,CASSYPSRLAGGKDTQYF
TRBJ2-1,TRBD2,once,TRBV20-1,TGCAGTGCTAGAGGAGGTAGCGGGGGATACAATGAGCAGTTCTTC,CSARGGSGGYNEQFF
TRBJ2-1,.,few,TRBV18,TGTGCCAGCTCACCAAGGGGAGCTAGCTCCTACAATGAGCAGTTCTTC,CASSPRGASSYNEQFF
TRBJ1-2,TRBD1,few,TRBV20-1,TGCAGTGCGCCGGACAGGGCCTTCTCAGGCTACACCTTC,CSAPDRAFSGYTF
TRBJ1-1,.,medium-sized,TRBV29-1,TGCAGCGTTAACCGGCCAGGCACTGAAGCTTTCTTT,CSVNRPGTEAFF
TRBJ2-7,TRBD1,few,TRBV20-1,TGCAGTGCTACCAGGGGGTTAACCTACGAGCAGTACTTC,CSATRGLTYEQYF
TRBJ2-7,TRBD1,many,TRBV7-9,TGTGCCAGCAGCAGACGGACAGGGCGAACCTACGAGCAGTACTTC,CASSRRTGRTYEQYF
TRBJ1-2,.,medium-sized,TRBV6-5,TGTGCCAGCACGAAGGGGGGGGAGGGTATCTATGGCTACACCTTC,CASTKGGEGIYGYTF
TRBJ1-2,TRBD1,medium-sized,TRBV6-1,TGTGCCAGCAGCCCGACAGGGGGGATCTATGGCTACACCTTC,CASSPTGGIYGYTF
TRBJ2-7,TRBD1,few,TRBV20-1,TGCAGTGCCCTCGACAGGGATAGCTCCTACGAGCAGTACTTC,CSALDRDSSYEQYF
TRBJ1-6,.,many,TRBV6-2/TRBV6-3,TGTGCCAGCAGCCCCATTACAGTTCGTTCACCCCTCCACTTT,CASSPITVRSPLHF
TRBJ1-1,.,.,TRBV2,TGTGCCAGCACCTCGAAGCAGGGCTACACTGAAGCTTTCTTT,CASTSKQGYTEAFF
TRBJ1-2,.,medium-sized,TRBV19,TGTGCCAGTAGTACCCGACAGGACTATGGCTACACCTTC,CASSTRQDYGYTF
TRBJ1-2,.,medium-sized,TRBV27,TGTGCCAGCAGTTTTTCTGGGGGCTATGGCTACACCTTC,CASSFSGGYGYTF
TRBJ1-1,TRBD1,medium-sized,TRBV7-2,TGTGCCAGCAGCAAACAGGGGGAGACTGAAGCTTTCTTT,CASSKQGETEAFF
TRBJ1-2,TRBD1,medium-sized,TRBV12-3/TRBV12-4,TGTGCCAGCAGTTTTCAGGGGGCCAGGGGCTACACCTTC,CASSFQGARGYTF
TRBJ1-4,.,.,TRBV9,TGTGCCAGCAGCTCTTCCGCGGCAACTAATGAAAAACTGTTTTTT,CASSSSAATNEKLFF
TRBJ1-1,.,.,TRBV20-1,TGCAGTGCTAGCTCCGGAGCGAACACTGAAGCTTTCTTT,CSASSGANTEAFF
TRBJ1-1,.,many,TRBV19,TGTGCCAGTAGTATAAATGGGGCTACAGAAGCTTTCTTT,CASSINGATEAFF
TRBJ1-2,.,.,TRBV19,TGTGCCAGCTCACAACAGGTCTCCGGCTACACCTTC,CASSQQVSGYTF
TRBJ1-6,.,many,TRBV30,TGTGCCTGGAGTACTTCCTCCAGTTCACCCCTCCACTTT,CAWSTSSSSPLHF
TRBJ1-6,.,medium-sized,TRBV6-2/TRBV6-3,TGTGCCAGCAGTTACTCCACTGGGAGGAATTCACCCCTCCACTTT,CASSYSTGRNSPLHF
TRBJ1-1,TRBD1,medium-sized,TRBV29-1,TGCAGCGTGGACCCGACAGGGGCAAGGAACACTGAAGCTTTCTTT,CSVDPTGARNTEAFF
TRBJ1-1,.,many,TRBV20-1,TGCAGTGCTAGAGATCCTAGGGGTGAGGATACTGAAGCTTTCTTT,CSARDPRGEDTEAFF
TRBJ1-2,.,medium-sized,TRBV10-3,TGTGCCATCAGTGGGCAGGGAGTATATGGCTACACCTTC,CAISGQGVYGYTF
TRBJ1-1,TRBD1,medium-sized,TRBV5-4,TGTGCCAGCAGCTTGACAGGGGGGGACACTGAAGCTTTCTTT,CASSLTGGDTEAFF
TRBJ1-5,.,many,TRBV20-1,TGCAGTGCTAGGGCGCAATATAGCAATCAGCCCCAGCATTTT,CSARAQYSNQPQHF
TRBJ1-1,.,large,TRBV29-1,TGCAGCGTTGAGTTACCCGGGACAAGGAACACTGAAGCTTTCTTT,CSVELPGTRNTEAFF
TRBJ1-2,.,medium-sized,TRBV6-6,TGTGCCAGCAGCCCGCCGGGGCAGGGGAAAATCTATGGCTACACCTTC,CASSPPGQGKIYGYTF
TRBJ1-2,TRBD1,many,TRBV7-9,TGTGCCAGCAGCCCTCCCAAAATTAACAGGGGGCAAATGGAAAACTATGGCTACACCTTC,CASSPPKINRGQMENYGYTF
TRBJ2-1,TRBD1,many,TRBV6-6,TGTGCCAGCAGTTACTCGATAGGGGCCAGGGGGAATGAGCAGTTCTTC,CASSYSIGARGNEQFF
TRBJ1-5,.,.,TRBV5-6,TGTGCCAGCATATGGGGCTGGGGTTGGGGTCAGCCCCAGCATTTT,CASIWGWGWGQPQHF
TRBJ1-1,TRBD1,.,TRBV11-1,TGTGCCAGCAGCTCCAGGGGGGATACTGAAGCTTTCTTT,CASSSRGDTEAFF
TRBJ1-2,TRBD1,many,TRBV19,TGTGCCAGTAGTATCCAGGGGGCTAACAGTGGCTACACCTTC,CASSIQGANSGYTF